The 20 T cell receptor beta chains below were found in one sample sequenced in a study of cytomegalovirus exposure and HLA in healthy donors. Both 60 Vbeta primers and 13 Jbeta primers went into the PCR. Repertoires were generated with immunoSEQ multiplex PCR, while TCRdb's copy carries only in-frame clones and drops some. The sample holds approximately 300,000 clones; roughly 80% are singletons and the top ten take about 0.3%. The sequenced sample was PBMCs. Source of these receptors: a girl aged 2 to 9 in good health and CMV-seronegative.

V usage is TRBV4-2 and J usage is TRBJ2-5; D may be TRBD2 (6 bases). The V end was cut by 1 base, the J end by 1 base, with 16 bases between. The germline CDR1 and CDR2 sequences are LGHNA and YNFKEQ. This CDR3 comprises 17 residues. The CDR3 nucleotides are TGTGCCAGCAGCCAAGGGCCGAGGGGAGGATCCCAAGAGACCCAGTACTTC. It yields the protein CASSQGPRGGSQETQYF.

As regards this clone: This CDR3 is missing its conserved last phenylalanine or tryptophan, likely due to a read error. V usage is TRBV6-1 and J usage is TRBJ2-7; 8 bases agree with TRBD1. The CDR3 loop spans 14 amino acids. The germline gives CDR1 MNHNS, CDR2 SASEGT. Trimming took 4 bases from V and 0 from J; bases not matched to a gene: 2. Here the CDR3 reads CASSGQGISYEQYS. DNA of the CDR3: TGTGCCAGCAGTGGACAGGGGATCTCCTACGAGCAGTACTCC.

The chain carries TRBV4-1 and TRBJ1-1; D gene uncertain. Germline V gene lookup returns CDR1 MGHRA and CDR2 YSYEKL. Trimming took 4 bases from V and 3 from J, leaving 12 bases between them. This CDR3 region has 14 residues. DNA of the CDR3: TGCGCCAGCAGCCCCTCCCCGGTCCACACTGAAGCTTTCTTT. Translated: CASSPSPVHTEAFF.

CDR3 sequence (DNA): TGCGCCAGCAGCCAACTCGGGACAGAAGCCTACGAGCAGTACTTC. Its protein is CASSQLGTEAYEQYF. This sequence joins TRBV4-1 and TRBJ2-7, with 7 bases aligning to TRBD1. This CDR3 spans 15 amino acids. Looked up from germline, CDR1 is MGHRA and CDR2 is YSYEKL. V shed 2 bases and J 2 bases; nucleotides not matched to a gene: 6.

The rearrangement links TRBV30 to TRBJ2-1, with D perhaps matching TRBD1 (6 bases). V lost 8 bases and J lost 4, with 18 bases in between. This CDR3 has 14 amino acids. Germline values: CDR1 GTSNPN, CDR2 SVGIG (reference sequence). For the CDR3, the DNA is TGTGCCAGGACGGGGCAGGGGATTTACAATGAGCAGTTCTTC. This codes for CARTGQGIYNEQFF.

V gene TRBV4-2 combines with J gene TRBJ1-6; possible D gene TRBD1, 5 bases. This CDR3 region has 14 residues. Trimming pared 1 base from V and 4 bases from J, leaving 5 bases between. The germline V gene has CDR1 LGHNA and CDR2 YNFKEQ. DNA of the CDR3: TGTGCCAGCAGCCAAGGACAGTATAATTCACCCCTCCACTTT. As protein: CASSQGQYNSPLHF.

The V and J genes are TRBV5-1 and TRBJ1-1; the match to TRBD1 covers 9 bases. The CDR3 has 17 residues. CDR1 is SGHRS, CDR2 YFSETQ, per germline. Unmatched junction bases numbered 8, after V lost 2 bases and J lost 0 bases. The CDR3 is CASSFSGQGLMNTEAFF. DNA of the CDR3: TGCGCCAGCAGCTTCTCTGGACAGGGGTTGATGAACACTGAAGCTTTCTTT.

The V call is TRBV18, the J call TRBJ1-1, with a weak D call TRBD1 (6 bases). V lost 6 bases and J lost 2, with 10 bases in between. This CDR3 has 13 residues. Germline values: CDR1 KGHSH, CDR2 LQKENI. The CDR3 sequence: CASSDGTNTEAFF. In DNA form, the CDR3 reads TGTGCCAGCTCGGACGGGACAAACACTGAAGCTTTCTTT.

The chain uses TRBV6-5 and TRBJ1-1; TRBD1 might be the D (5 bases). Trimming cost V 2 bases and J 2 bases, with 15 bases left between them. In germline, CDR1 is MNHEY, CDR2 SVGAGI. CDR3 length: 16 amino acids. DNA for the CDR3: TGTGCCAGCAGTTACGGAGGGATGGGGGTTAACACTGAAGCTTTCTTT. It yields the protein CASSYGGMGVNTEAFF.

The CDR3, as DNA: TGTGCCAGCAGTTACGGGGGCGGTAATGAAAAACTGTTTTTT. Translation gives CASSYGGGNEKLFF. The V and J genes are TRBV6-5 and TRBJ1-4, with a tentative D call TRBD1 (6 bases). There are 14 residues in the CDR3. Trimming stripped 2 bases from V and 4 bases from J, with 8 bases between. Germline V gene lookup returns CDR1 MNHEY and CDR2 SVGAGI.

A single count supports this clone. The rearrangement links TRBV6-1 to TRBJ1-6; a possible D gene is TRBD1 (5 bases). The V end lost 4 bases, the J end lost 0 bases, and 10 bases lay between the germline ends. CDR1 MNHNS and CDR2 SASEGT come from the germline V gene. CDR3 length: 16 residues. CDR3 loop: CASSGVGGSYNSPLHF. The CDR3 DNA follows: TGTGCCAGCAGTGGAGTGGGGGGCTCCTATAATTCACCCCTCCACTTT.

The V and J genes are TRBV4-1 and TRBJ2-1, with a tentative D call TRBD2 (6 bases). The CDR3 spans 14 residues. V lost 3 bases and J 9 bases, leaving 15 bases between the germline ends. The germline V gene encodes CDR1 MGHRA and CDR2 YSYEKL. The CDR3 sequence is CASSHPPRGIEQFF. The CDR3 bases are TGCGCCAGCAGCCACCCCCCCCGGGGGATTGAGCAGTTCTTC.

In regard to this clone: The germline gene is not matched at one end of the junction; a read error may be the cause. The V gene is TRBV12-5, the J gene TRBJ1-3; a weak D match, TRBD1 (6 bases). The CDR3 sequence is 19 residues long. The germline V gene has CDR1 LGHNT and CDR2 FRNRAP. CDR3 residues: CASGFDVGRGLHSGSTIYF. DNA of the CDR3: TGTGCTAGTGGTTTTGATGTCGGGCGGGGGCTTCACTCTGGAAGCACCATATATTTT.

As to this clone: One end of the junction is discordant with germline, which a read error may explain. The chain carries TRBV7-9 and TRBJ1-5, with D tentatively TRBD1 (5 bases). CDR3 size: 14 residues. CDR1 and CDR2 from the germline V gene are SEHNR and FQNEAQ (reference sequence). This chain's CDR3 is CSSSFDSSRQPQHF. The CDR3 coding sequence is TGTTCCAGCAGCTTCGACAGCTCCCGGCAGCCCCAGCATTTT.

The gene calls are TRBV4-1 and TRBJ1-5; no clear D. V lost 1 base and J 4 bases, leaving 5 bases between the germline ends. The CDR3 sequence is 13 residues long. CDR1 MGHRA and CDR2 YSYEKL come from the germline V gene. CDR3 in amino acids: CASSQAPNQPQHF. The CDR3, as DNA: TGCGCCAGCAGCCAAGCCCCTAATCAGCCCCAGCATTTT.

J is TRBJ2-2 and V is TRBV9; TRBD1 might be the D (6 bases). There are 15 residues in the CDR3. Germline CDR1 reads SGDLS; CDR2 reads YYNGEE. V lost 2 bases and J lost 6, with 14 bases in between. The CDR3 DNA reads TGTGCCAGCAGCGTTAGACAGGCCCCCGCCGGGGAGCTGTTTTTT. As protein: CASSVRQAPAGELFF.

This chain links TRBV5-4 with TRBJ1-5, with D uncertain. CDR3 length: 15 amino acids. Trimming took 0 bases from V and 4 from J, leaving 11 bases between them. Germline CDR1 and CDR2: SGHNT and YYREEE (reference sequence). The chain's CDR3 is CASSLGVGPNQPQHF. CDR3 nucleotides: TGTGCCAGCAGCTTGGGGGTGGGCCCAAATCAGCCCCAGCATTTT.

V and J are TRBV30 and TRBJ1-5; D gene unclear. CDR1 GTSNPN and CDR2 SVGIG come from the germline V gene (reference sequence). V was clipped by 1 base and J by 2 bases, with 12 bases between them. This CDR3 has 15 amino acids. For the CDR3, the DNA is TGTGCCTGGAGTGAGGCCGGCGGTGGCAATCAGCCCCAGCATTTT. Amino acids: CAWSEAGGGNQPQHF.

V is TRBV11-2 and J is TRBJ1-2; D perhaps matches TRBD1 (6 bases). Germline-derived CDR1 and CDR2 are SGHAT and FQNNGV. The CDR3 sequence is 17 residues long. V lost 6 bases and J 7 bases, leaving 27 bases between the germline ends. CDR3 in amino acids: CASRKYGTNYRVGGYTF. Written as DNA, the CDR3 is TGTGCCAGCAGGAAATACGGGACAAATTACAGAGTCGGTGGCTACACCTTC.

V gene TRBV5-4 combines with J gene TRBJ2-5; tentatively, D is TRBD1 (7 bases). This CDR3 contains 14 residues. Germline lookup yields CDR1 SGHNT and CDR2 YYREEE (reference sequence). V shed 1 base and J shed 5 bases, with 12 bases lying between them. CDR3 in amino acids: CASSLSGGWETQYF. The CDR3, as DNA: TGTGCCAGCAGCTTGTCAGGGGGGTGGGAGACCCAGTACTTC.